One sample yielded the 5 T cell receptor beta chains listed below, sequenced in a study of blood T cell repertoires in COVID-19. Libraries were prepared by immunoSEQ multiplex PCR; TCRdb keeps only in-frame clonotypes and omits some of them. The sample includes approximately 17,000 clones, around 88% seen only once; the top ten take approximately 5%. The source material was PBMCs or T cells enriched from blood (not recorded which). These receptor sequences come from a woman in her thirties who had recovered from COVID-19.

This clone was seen only once. J is TRBJ2-7 and V is TRBV7-3; TRBD1 matches at 7 bases. Trimming removed 5 bases from V and 2 bases from J; junction bases left unmatched: 6. CDR3 length: 14 residues. CDR1 is SGHTA, CDR2 FQGTGA, per germline. The CDR3 sequence: CASSVGQLPYEQYF. The CDR3 DNA reads as TGTGCCAGCAGCGTGGGACAGTTACCCTACGAGCAGTACTTC.

This clone was seen only once. V is TRBV4-2 and J is TRBJ1-4; D gene ambiguous. CDR1 and CDR2 from the germline V gene are LGHNA and YNFKEQ. The V end was cut by 4 bases, the J end by 2 bases, with 14 bases between. The CDR3 has 16 residues. CDR3 in amino acids: CASSPGGGETNEKLFF. CDR3 sequence (DNA): TGTGCCAGCAGCCCCGGAGGTGGGGAGACTAATGAAAAACTGTTTTTT.

The V call is TRBV5-1, the J call TRBJ2-5, with a weak D call TRBD1 (6 bases). CDR3 length: 13 residues. V was shortened by 4 bases and J by 4 bases, with 11 bases between the two germline ends. Per the germline V gene, CDR1 is SGHRS and CDR2 is YFSETQ. The CDR3 bases are TGCGCCAGCAGCCGACAAGGGGGAGAGACCCAGTACTTC. This translates into CASSRQGGETQYF.

This chain connects TRBV7-3 to TRBJ2-1; a weak D match, TRBD2 (5 bases). The CDR3 length is 15 residues. The germline V and J ends were trimmed by 1 base and 8 bases, with 15 bases remaining between them. The germline V gene has CDR1 SGHTA and CDR2 FQGTGA. Here the CDR3 reads CASSLIPSMGYEQFF. The CDR3 bases are TGTGCCAGCAGCTTAATTCCTAGCATGGGCTATGAGCAGTTCTTC. The whole variable domain, remainder taken from reference TRBV7-3 and TRBJ2-1, is GAGVSQTPSNKVTEKGKYVELRCDPISGHTALYWYRQSLGQGPEFLIYFQGTGAADDSGLPNDRFFAVRPEGSVSTLKIQRTERGDSAVYLCASSLIPSMGYEQFFGPGTRLTVL.

The chain employs TRBV6-4 and TRBJ1-4, with a weak D call TRBD1 (6 bases). The V gene lost 0 bases and the J gene lost 3 bases, with 8 bases spanning the gap. CDR1 MRHNA and CDR2 SNTAGT come from the germline V gene. The CDR3 spans 15 residues. The CDR3: CASSDSGGPNEKLFF. The CDR3 DNA reads TGTGCCAGCAGTGACTCAGGGGGACCTAATGAAAAACTGTTTTTT.